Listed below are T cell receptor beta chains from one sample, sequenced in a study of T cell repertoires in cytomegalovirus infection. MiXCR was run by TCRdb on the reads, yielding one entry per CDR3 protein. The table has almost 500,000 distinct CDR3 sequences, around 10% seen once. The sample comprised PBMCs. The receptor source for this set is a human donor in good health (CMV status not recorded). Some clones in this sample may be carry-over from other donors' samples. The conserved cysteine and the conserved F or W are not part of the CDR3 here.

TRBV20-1,SARKGQINLPQH
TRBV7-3,ASSFYRAPVNTEAF
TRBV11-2,ASSPLTGDSNIQY
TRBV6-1,ASSEAGSGYGYT
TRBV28,ASSLVGPTQETQY
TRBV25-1,ASSELGDLNTEAF
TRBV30,AWSAGSGANVLT
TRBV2,ASIRGGSYNEQF
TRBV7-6,ASSYDTSNEKLF
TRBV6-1,ASGQGSPTDTQY
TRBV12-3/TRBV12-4,ASSLSGGREQY
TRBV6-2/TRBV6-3,ASSYQGQGIDEQF
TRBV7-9,ASSLERGGAKTQY
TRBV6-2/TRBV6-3,ASSYGQPSETQY
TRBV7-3,ASRLAGGLNTGELF
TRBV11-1,ASSSYPNYGKLF
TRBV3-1,ASTLQRGGVEAF
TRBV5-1,ASSLGPSGDQETQY
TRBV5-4,ASSLAGGAGTGELF